Listed here is a single T cell receptor (beta chain). Assay: immunoSEQ multiplex PCR; the TCRdb copy retains only in-frame clones and omits some. Among around 150,000 clones listed, 92% were seen once. This record comes from a study of blood T cell repertoires in COVID-19. The ends were cut back, 5 bases at V and 1 base at J, with 13 bases in the middle. Germline V gene data show CDR1 as SGHVS and CDR2 as FNYEAQ. This CDR3 is 15 amino acids long. This sequence was found in a man aged 25-40 years with COVID-19, enrolled during active disease. Input material: peripheral blood. The chain is built from TRBV7-6 and TRBJ2-3; D may be TRBD2 (6 bases). The CDR3 bases are TGTGCCAGCAGCCACGTCCGCGGGGGCACAGATACGCAGTATTTT. Translating gives CASSHVRGGTDTQYF.